The clone carrying this TCR beta chain has a count of ten or more. Its antigen is unknown. TCRdb re-called the RACE reads through MiXCR, storing one row per CDR3 protein. The repertoire consists of some 49,000 distinct CDR3 sequences, with roughly 10% occurring once and the leading ten covering about 9.6%. The V gene's germline CDR1 is MDHEN and CDR2 SYDVKM. Trimming stripped 2 bases from V and 6 bases from J, with 2 bases between. This CDR3 contains 12 residues. The sample's time point: pre-sensitization, week 0. Treatment defined: therapeutic diphenylcyclopropenone sensitization with weekly scalp DPC. Whole blood, unfractionated, served as the material for total RNA extraction. The entry originates in a study of human T cells and chemical hapten exposure. Study-wide results and caveats: Expanded TCRs produced significantly more large CDR3 similarity clusters than controls did.

This material consisted of whole blood, taken in connection with sensitization to the hapten diphenylcyclopropenone (DPC). This receptor was taken from a woman in her 30s with alopecia areata. Some clones in this sample may be carry-over from other donors' samples. The J gene is TRBJ1-6, the V gene TRBV28; D not resolved. The CDR3 sequence: CASSLSNSPLHF. Here the CDR3 DNA reads TGTGCCAGCAGTTTAAGTAATTCACCCCTCCACTTT.